Following are 24 T cell receptor beta chains from one sample sequenced in a study of blood T cell repertoires in COVID-19. Here immunoSEQ multiplex PCR was the method, and the copy in TCRdb shows in-frame clones only, minus some. The sample consists of 470,000 or so clones, 70% to 90% of them appearing once. The specimen was peripheral blood. These receptors were obtained from a human donor in a cohort sampled during active COVID-19.

The chain recombines TRBV7-9 with TRBJ2-7, with a tentative D call TRBD1 (5 bases). The CDR3 extends over 15 amino acids. Trimming shortened V by 1 base and J by 4 bases, and 14 bases separated the two germline ends. CDR1 and CDR2 from the germline V gene are SEHNR and FQNEAQ (reference sequence). The CDR3 here is CASSLVRARGYEQYF. Written as DNA, the CDR3 is TGTGCCAGCAGCTTAGTCAGGGCGCGTGGGTACGAGCAGTACTTC. The entire variable domain, with the rest obtained from reference TRBV7-9 and TRBJ2-7, is as follows: DTGVSQNPRHKITKRGQNVTFRCDPISEHNRLYWYRQTLGQGPEFLTYFQNEAQLEKSRLLSDRFSAERPKGSFSTLEIQRTEQGDSAMYLCASSLVRARGYEQYFGPGTRLTVT.

This rearrangement joins TRBV6-2 or TRBV6-3 to TRBJ2-5; tentatively, D is TRBD2 (7 bases). The V end lost 0 bases, the J end lost 5 bases, and 13 bases lay between the germline ends. This CDR3 has 15 residues. Per the germline V gene, CDR1 is MNHEY and CDR2 is SVGEGT. The DNA of the CDR3 is TGTGCCAGCAGTTACTCGGAGGGGGGAGGGGAGACCCAGTACTTC. Translating it yields CASSYSEGGGETQYF.

The CDR3 spells CASSLYPGGDTGELFF. As DNA, the CDR3 is TGCGCCAGCAGCTTGTACCCAGGGGGCGATACCGGGGAGCTGTTTTTT. This chain uses TRBV5-1 with TRBJ2-2; 8 positions agree with TRBD1. Germline-derived CDR1 and CDR2 are SGHRS and YFSETQ. J was trimmed by 5 bases and V by 1 base; bases with no gene match: 7. This CDR3 has 16 residues.

The chain joins TRBV19 to TRBJ1-5, with 10 bases that match TRBD1. The CDR3 totals 16 residues. Germline trimming cut 3 bases from V and 7 bases from J; bases unmatched to any gene: 9. CDR1 and CDR2 (germline): LNHDA, SQIVND (reference sequence). The CDR3 DNA sequence: TGTGCCAGTAGTATGCGACAGGGGGCCAGAGACCAGCCCCAGCATTTT. Encoded protein: CASSMRQGARDQPQHF.

The chain has TRBV6-5 and TRBJ1-5; perhaps TRBD1 as D (5 bases). The CDR3 is 13 amino acids. V lost 6 bases and J 6 bases, leaving 12 bases between the germline ends. The V gene's germline CDR1 is MNHEY and CDR2 SVGAGI. In nucleotides, the CDR3 is TGTGCCAGCAGCCCCAGGGAGGCTCAGCCCCAGCATTTT. Translated: CASSPREAQPQHF.

About this clone itself: Other DNA sequences from this sample encode an identical CDR3 as well. The V gene is TRBV7-2, the J gene TRBJ1-2; a weak D match, TRBD1 (5 bases). Germline V gives CDR1 SGHTA, CDR2 FQGNSA. Trimming removed 0 bases at V and 2 bases at J, with 7 bases between. The CDR3 has 14 amino acids. The CDR3: CASSLAQGNYGYTF. The CDR3 DNA reads TGTGCCAGCAGCTTAGCTCAGGGCAACTATGGCTACACCTTC.

This clone was detected only a few times. The chain couples TRBV6-2 or TRBV6-3 to TRBJ2-7; 8 bases are shared with TRBD1. Trimming at V came to 0 bases and at J to 3 bases, leaving 4 bases not matched to a gene. Germline-derived CDR1 and CDR2 are MNHEY and SVGEGT. The CDR3 runs 15 residues. CDR3 DNA sequence: TGTGCCAGCAGTTACTCGAACAGGGGGAACTACGAGCAGTACTTC. Residues: CASSYSNRGNYEQYF.

The chain employs TRBV11-3 and TRBJ2-7; D not certain. Germline CDR1 SGHNT, CDR2 YENEEA. Trimming took off 1 base at V and 6 bases at J, with 10 bases between the two ends. The CDR3 is 13 residues long. The CDR3 loop is CASSLGPQREQYF. In nucleotides, the CDR3 is TGTGCCAGCAGCTTAGGTCCCCAGCGCGAGCAGTACTTC.

The chain uses TRBV5-1 and TRBJ2-2; TRBD1 matches 8 bases. Trimming removed 4 bases from V and 6 bases from J; junction bases left unmatched: 5. CDR3 length: 14 residues. Germline V gene data show CDR1 as SGHRS and CDR2 as YFSETQ. The CDR3 region is CASSMQGAPGELFF. CDR3 DNA: TGCGCCAGCAGCATGCAGGGGGCCCCCGGGGAGCTGTTTTTT.

J is TRBJ1-1 and V is TRBV12-3 or TRBV12-4; D is perhaps TRBD1 (5 bases). V was pared by 3 bases and J by 7 bases, with 9 bases between. The CDR3 contains 12 residues. The DNA for the CDR3 is TGTGCCAGCAGTTTGGGGCTCGGTGAAGCTTTCTTT. It is translated as CASSLGLGEAFF.

The chain uses TRBV3-1 (or the pseudogene TRBV3-2) and TRBJ2-1; D possibly corresponds to TRBD2 (7 bases). The germline V gene encodes CDR1 LGHDT and CDR2 YNNKEL (reference sequence). The V gene lost 1 base and the J gene lost 10 bases, with 14 bases spanning the gap. The CDR3 covers 14 residues. The CDR3 region has the DNA TGTGCCAGCAGCCAAGCGGGGGGCACACGGGAGCAGTTCTTC. Protein: CASSQAGGTREQFF.

V and J are TRBV15 and TRBJ2-7; possibly TRBD1 for D (5 bases). Germline assignment: CDR1 LNHNV and CDR2 YYDKDF (reference sequence). The V gene lost 1 base and the J gene lost 2 bases, with 6 bases spanning the gap. The CDR3 runs to 13 residues. CDR3: CATSRGQTYEQYF. For the CDR3, the DNA is TGTGCCACCAGCAGAGGACAGACCTACGAGCAGTACTTC.

V is TRBV12-2 and J is TRBJ2-3; the D call of TRBD1 is as the table states it, not checked on the DNA. TRBV12-2 is termed a pseudogene. The CDR3 has 12 residues. The chain's CDR3 is CASRWVQDRAYF. The CDR3 DNA reads as TGTGCAAGTCGCTGGGTACAGGACAGGGCCTATTTT.

This clone was seen a handful of times. The chain joins TRBV6-6 to TRBJ1-1; 7 bases align to TRBD1. With 7 bases clipped from V and 6 bases from J, the junction kept 8 bases outside the gene matches. The CDR3 length is 13 residues. Looked up from germline, CDR1 is MNHNY and CDR2 is SVGAGI (reference sequence). The CDR3 reads CASNTDRAAEAFF. The CDR3 DNA follows: TGTGCCAGCAATACCGACAGGGCGGCTGAAGCTTTCTTT.

The CDR3 region has the DNA TGTGCCAGCAGCTTAACCGGGGATGAGACTGAAGCTTTCTTT. This gives the protein CASSLTGDETEAFF. The chain has TRBV7-3 and TRBJ1-1; D unresolved. V was trimmed by 0 bases and J by 5 bases, leaving 10 bases between them. Per germline, CDR1 SGHTA and CDR2 FQGTGA. The CDR3 length is 14 residues.

The rearrangement uses TRBV6-6 and TRBJ2-1, with TRBD2 matching over 9 bases. This CDR3 has 16 amino acids. With 5 bases clipped from V and 4 bases from J, the junction kept 9 bases outside the gene matches. The germline V gene encodes CDR1 MNHNY and CDR2 SVGAGI (reference sequence). CDR3 loop: CASSPRTSAYYNEQFF. CDR3 nucleotides: TGTGCCAGCAGTCCCCGGACTAGCGCTTATTACAATGAGCAGTTCTTC.

Here the CDR3 reads CASGSPGANVLTF. CDR3 DNA: TGTGCCAGCGGGAGTCCTGGGGCCAACGTCCTGACTTTC. The gene calls are TRBV3-1 (or the pseudogene TRBV3-2) and TRBJ2-6; D may be TRBD2 (5 bases). CDR3 length: 13 amino acids. The germline V gene encodes CDR1 LGHDT and CDR2 YNNKEL (reference sequence). Trimming removed 8 bases at V and 2 bases at J, with 7 bases between.

This clone was detected a few times. This rearrangement joins TRBV28 to TRBJ1-1; D is unresolved. From germline, CDR1 is MDHEN and CDR2 SYDVKM. Trimming pared 7 bases from V and 7 bases from J, leaving 13 bases between. CDR3 length equals 12 residues. The CDR3: CASKGSRIEAFF. In DNA form, the CDR3 reads TGTGCCAGCAAAGGATCGCGGATTGAAGCTTTCTTT.

V is TRBV3-1 (or the pseudogene TRBV3-2) and J is TRBJ2-3; D remains ambiguous. This CDR3 spans 15 amino acids. Germline lookup yields CDR1 LGHDT and CDR2 YNNKEL (reference sequence). V lost 4 bases to trimming and J lost 0 bases, with 11 bases between them. The CDR3 coding sequence is TGTGCCAGCAGCCGACTCGAGACTAGCACAGATACGCAGTATTTT. Protein sequence: CASSRLETSTDTQYF.

V is TRBV5-4 and J is TRBJ2-4; weak D call: TRBD1 (7 bases). V shed 4 bases and J shed 6 bases, with 14 bases lying between them. Per germline, CDR1 SGHNT and CDR2 YYREEE (reference sequence). CDR3 length: 14 residues. This CDR3 reads CASSRTGEANIQYF. Here the CDR3 DNA reads TGTGCCAGCAGCCGCACAGGGGAGGCAAACATTCAGTACTTC.

The J gene is TRBJ2-3, the V gene TRBV7-2; the match to TRBD2 covers 11 bases. J gave up 0 bases and V 5 bases, and 7 bases lay outside the gene matches. The CDR3 covers 17 residues. Looked up from germline, CDR1 is SGHTA and CDR2 is FQGNSA. CDR3: CASSPLAGGLSTDTQYF. DNA of the CDR3: TGTGCCAGCAGCCCGTTAGCGGGAGGGCTTAGCACAGATACGCAGTATTTT.

On this clone itself: This specimen includes other DNA sequences encoding the same CDR3. The chain uses TRBV18 and TRBJ2-5, with D perhaps matching TRBD2 (6 bases). Germline V CDR1 and CDR2: KGHSH, LQKENI. The CDR3 is 13 residues long. Trimming took off 3 bases at V and 4 bases at J, with 9 bases between the two ends. The CDR3 is CASSPGGGETQYF. The CDR3 DNA is TGTGCCAGCTCACCCGGGGGAGGAGAGACCCAGTACTTC.

In this sample, this clone turned up once. The chain uses TRBV28 and TRBJ2-7; 10 bases map to TRBD2. CDR1 and CDR2 (germline): MDHEN, SYDVKM. The length of the CDR3 is 15 residues. The trim removed 6 bases at V and 3 bases at J, leaving 8 bases unmatched. The CDR3 region is CASRLAGGPLYEQYF. CDR3 DNA: TGTGCCAGCAGGTTAGCGGGAGGCCCCCTCTACGAGCAGTACTTC.

The J gene is TRBJ2-1, the V gene TRBV6-5, with a weak D call TRBD2 (5 bases). The V gene lost 2 bases and the J gene lost 6 bases, with 11 bases spanning the gap. The CDR3 extends over 14 amino acids. Germline CDR1 reads MNHEY; CDR2 reads SVGAGI. CDR3 in amino acids: CASSYEGRGNEQFF. In DNA, the CDR3 is TGTGCCAGCAGTTACGAGGGAAGAGGCAATGAGCAGTTCTTC.